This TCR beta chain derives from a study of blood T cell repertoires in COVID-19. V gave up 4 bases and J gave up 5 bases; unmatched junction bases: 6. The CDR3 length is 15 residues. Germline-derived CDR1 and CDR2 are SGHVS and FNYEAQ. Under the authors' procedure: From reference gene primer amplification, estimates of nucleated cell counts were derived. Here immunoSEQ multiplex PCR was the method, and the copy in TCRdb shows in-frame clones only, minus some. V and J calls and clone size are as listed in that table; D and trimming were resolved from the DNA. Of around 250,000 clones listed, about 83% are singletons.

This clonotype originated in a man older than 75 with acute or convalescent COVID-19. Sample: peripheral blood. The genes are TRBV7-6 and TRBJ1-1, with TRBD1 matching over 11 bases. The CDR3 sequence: CASSSGQGARTEAFF. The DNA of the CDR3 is TGTGCCAGCAGCTCCGGACAGGGGGCGAGGACTGAAGCTTTCTTT. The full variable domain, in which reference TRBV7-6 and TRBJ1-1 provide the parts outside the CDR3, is GAGVSQSPRYKVTKRGQDVALRCDPISGHVSLYWYRQALGQGPEFLTYFNYEAQQDKSGLPNDRFSAERPEGSISTLTIQRTEQRDSAMYRCASSSGQGARTEAFFGQGTRLTVV.